These 7 T cell receptor beta chains share one sample of origin, sequenced in a study of cytomegalovirus exposure and HLA in healthy donors. The study ran its PCR with 60 Vbeta and 13 Jbeta primers. Profiling relied on immunoSEQ multiplex PCR, and the TCRdb table lists in-frame clones only, not all of them. This table has around 86,000 clones, about three quarters appearing once. Material for sequencing was PBMCs. These receptor sequences come from a man over 45 in good health and CMV-seropositive.

This clone appeared a few times. The germline gene is not matched at one end of the junction; a read error may be the cause. The rearrangement joins TRBV7-7 to TRBJ2-1, with TRBD1 identical over 7 bases. Germline V gene lookup returns CDR1 SSHAT and CDR2 FNYEAQ (reference sequence). This CDR3 is built from 13 residues. The CDR3 nucleotides read TGTGCTAGCAGCTTAGAAGGGGGACAGAAGCAGTTCTTC. Translated, it gives CASSLEGGQKQFF.

The genes are TRBV4-1 and TRBJ2-3; TRBD1 matches 8 bases. V was clipped by 4 bases and J by 4 bases; unmatched bases: 16. CDR3 length: 18 residues. CDR1 and CDR2 from the germline V gene are MGHRA and YSYEKL. The CDR3 nucleotides are TGCGCCAGCAGCCGCACACCTCTGGACAGGGTGAGTGCAGATACGCAGTATTTT. This sequence encodes CASSRTPLDRVSADTQYF.

This chain joins TRBV29-1 and TRBJ1-1, with D unclear. Germline CDR1 reads SQVTM; CDR2 reads ANQGSEA. Trimming stripped 4 bases from V and 0 bases from J, with 12 bases between. This CDR3 region has 14 residues. The CDR3 region is CSVGQVLMNTEAFF. DNA for the CDR3: TGCAGCGTTGGGCAGGTCCTCATGAACACTGAAGCTTTCTTT.

The chain joins TRBV6-5 to TRBJ2-1; TRBD1 matches at 9 bases. The germline CDR1 and CDR2 sequences are MNHEY and SVGAGI. V gave up 4 bases and J gave up 9 bases; unmatched junction bases: 10. This CDR3 is 15 amino acids long. The CDR3 loop reads CASSSPGQGRSEQFF. For the CDR3, the DNA is TGTGCCAGCAGTTCTCCGGGACAGGGACGTTCTGAGCAGTTCTTC.

V gene TRBV5-4 combines with J gene TRBJ2-7; 9 nucleotides line up with TRBD2. Germline V lookup: CDR1 SGHNT, CDR2 YYREEE (reference sequence). This CDR3 region has 16 residues. J gave up 0 bases and V 0 bases, and 4 bases lay outside the gene matches. Here the CDR3 reads CASSLAAGGRSYEQYF. The CDR3 region has the DNA TGTGCCAGCAGCTTGGCAGCGGGAGGCCGCTCCTACGAGCAGTACTTC.

The J gene is TRBJ1-5, the V gene TRBV2, with no clear D. The CDR3 is 12 residues long. From germline, CDR1 is SNHLY and CDR2 FYNNEI. V was cut by 9 bases and J by 4 bases, with 10 bases left in between. The CDR3 region is CASRRENQPQHF. The CDR3 DNA reads TGTGCCAGTAGACGGGAGAATCAGCCCCAGCATTTT.

About this clone itself: A junction boundary mismatches the germline segment, possibly from a read error. The chain couples TRBV20-1 to TRBJ2-4; D remains unclear. The CDR3 extends over 11 amino acids. The germline gives CDR1 DFQATT, CDR2 SNEGSKA (reference sequence). For the CDR3, the DNA is TGCAGTGTTGAGACGAGAAACAGTCAGTACTTC. Protein product: CSVETRNSQYF.